The present TCR beta chain was sequenced within a study of shared clonotypes between healthy human individuals. On this clone: Its antigen remains unidentified.

Study-level findings and limits: In general, naive subsets displayed greater estimated richness than memory subsets did. Non-shared clonotypes displayed generation probabilities falling below those of clonotypes present in all four donors.

The CDR3 is made up of 14 amino acids. V was trimmed by 0 bases and J by 8 bases, leaving 12 bases between them. Germline lookup yields CDR1 SGHTS and CDR2 YDEGEE. Measured with immunoSEQ multiplex PCR; TCRdb has only the in-frame clones, and not every one. The sample contains some 1.4 million clones, roughly 95% of which appear only once. The sequenced material came from naive CD4+ T cells sorted from blood. Described subset: CD45RA+ positively selected. This TCR was recovered from a man aged 30-40 years in good health. V gene TRBV5-8 combines with J gene TRBJ2-1; D possibly corresponds to TRBD2 (5 bases). The CDR3 loop is CASSLVRGSDEQFF. For the CDR3, the DNA is TGTGCCAGCAGCTTGGTGCGCGGGTCCGATGAGCAGTTCTTC.